These 16 T cell receptor beta chains originate from one sample sequenced in a study of patients and donors after allogeneic stem cell transplantation. MiXCR was run by TCRdb on the RT-PCR reads, yielding one entry per CDR3 protein. The sample records under 200,000 distinct CDR3 sequences, around 30% being singletons. Material: blood, either unsorted or a sorted T cell fraction (not recorded which). The receptors stem from a human donor who was either an allogeneic HSCT recipient or a stem cell or donor lymphocyte infusion donor (not recorded which). It is not recorded whose cells these are; they may come from a transplant donor.

The chain couples TRBV25-1 to TRBJ1-2; 8 nucleotides line up with TRBD1. V shed 0 bases and J 6 bases; nucleotides not matched to a gene: 9. This CDR3 contains 16 residues. Germline lookup yields CDR1 MGHDK and CDR2 SYGVNS. In DNA form, the CDR3 reads TGTGCCAGCAGTGAATATTTCCCGGACAGGGTGGATGGCTACACCTTC. Amino acids: CASSEYFPDRVDGYTF.

The gene calls are TRBV28 and TRBJ2-5, with D perhaps TRBD1 (7 bases). Between the trimmed V and J ends, which lost 7 bases and 1 base, there was a span of 13 bases. This CDR3 is built from 14 residues. Germline V gives CDR1 MDHEN, CDR2 SYDVKM. The CDR3 is CASNRQGGQETQYF. The CDR3 DNA reads TGTGCCAGCAACCGACAGGGAGGCCAAGAGACCCAGTACTTC.

This clonotype was counted only a few times. J is TRBJ1-6 and V is TRBV4-2; no firm D call. Germline CDR1 and CDR2: LGHNA and YNFKEQ. The CDR3 is made up of 19 amino acids. The V and J ends lost 1 base and 4 bases respectively, with 20 bases between them. CDR3 nucleotides: TGTGCCAGCAGCCAAGCCGGACTCCGAATCCCCCTGTATAATTCACCCCTCCACTTT. Protein sequence: CASSQAGLRIPLYNSPLHF.

The rearrangement uses TRBV7-8 and TRBJ2-3; unclear D gene. The CDR3 is 16 residues long. CDR1 and CDR2 (germline): SGHVS, FQNEAQ. Trimming stripped 5 bases from V and 1 base from J, with 16 bases between. DNA of the CDR3: TGTGCCAGCAGCCTTAGAAACATTTTCCGCACAGATACGCAGTATTTT. Encoded protein: CASSLRNIFRTDTQYF.

This clonotype was counted a few times. J is TRBJ1-5 and V is TRBV6-6; no reliable D call. This CDR3 has 15 residues. The V end lost 2 bases, the J end lost 0 bases, and 8 bases lay between the germline ends. CDR1 and CDR2 from the germline V gene are MNHNY and SVGAGI (reference sequence). DNA of the CDR3: TGTGCCAGCAGTTACGCGGCGGATAGCAATCAGCCCCAGCATTTT. Translating gives CASSYAADSNQPQHF.

About this clonotype: A much larger clone sits a single nucleotide away, making a read error possible. This CDR3 is missing its conserved last phenylalanine or tryptophan, likely due to a read error. The chain joins TRBV20-1 to TRBJ1-5, with TRBD1 as a possible D gene (5 bases). Germline V gene sequence: CDR1 DFQATT, CDR2 SNEGSKA (reference sequence). This CDR3 is 13 amino acids long. Between the trimmed V and J ends, which lost 7 bases and 4 bases, there was a span of 14 bases. CDR3 bases: TGCAGTGTTGGGCAAGCAGGGAATCAGCCCCAGCATTTG. This codes for CSVGQAGNQPQHL.

This clonotype occurred a few times. The genes are TRBV7-3 and TRBJ1-1; weak D call: TRBD1 (6 bases). The CDR3 extends over 19 amino acids. Deletions cut 2 bases from V and 0 bases from J, with 22 bases between. Per germline, CDR1 SGHTA and CDR2 FQGTGA. The CDR3 bases are TGTGCCAGCAGCTTATTACCTTGGGGGCAGGGCGACGTGAACACTGAAGCTTTCTTT. It translates to CASSLLPWGQGDVNTEAFF. Full variable domain (missing parts from reference TRBV7-3 and TRBJ1-1): GAGVSQTPSNKVTEKGKYVELRCDPISGHTALYWYRQSLGQGPEFLIYFQGTGAADDSGLPNDRFFAVRPEGSVSTLKIQRTERGDSAVYLCASSLLPWGQGDVNTEAFFGQGTRLTVV.

This clonotype was picked up a small number of times. The chain is built from TRBV10-3 and TRBJ1-1; 8 bases are shared with TRBD1. V lost 2 bases, J lost 5 bases, and 1 base stayed unmatched. Per the germline V gene, CDR1 is ENHRY and CDR2 is SYGVKD. The CDR3 runs 13 residues. The CDR3 here is CAISETGGTEAFF. CDR3 coding DNA: TGTGCCATCAGTGAGACAGGGGGAACTGAAGCTTTCTTT.

Here the CDR3 reads CASSQTDTQYF. CDR3 coding DNA: TGTGCCAGCAGCCAGACAGATACGCAGTATTTT. The V call is TRBV6-2 or TRBV6-3, the J call TRBJ2-3; D gene unclear. Between the trimmed V and J ends, which lost 6 bases and 3 bases, there was a span of 4 bases. CDR3 size: 11 residues. CDR1 is MNHEY and CDR2 is SVGEGT in the germline V gene.

The genes are TRBV3-1 and TRBJ1-1, with D perhaps TRBD1 (5 bases). Germline V gene sequence: CDR1 LGHDT, CDR2 YNNKEL (reference sequence). There are 14 residues in the CDR3. Trimming left V 7 bases short and J 5 bases short, with 17 bases between. CDR3 nucleotide sequence: TGTGCCAGCACCCGATTAGTGGGGGTGACTGAAGCTTTCTTT. Encoded protein: CASTRLVGVTEAFF.

V usage is TRBV7-2 and J usage is TRBJ2-5, with D maybe TRBD1 (6 bases). The V and J ends lost 0 bases and 5 bases respectively, with 13 bases between them. The germline CDR1 and CDR2 sequences are SGHTA and FQGNSA. The CDR3 length is 15 residues. The CDR3 region is CASSLAPDRGETQYF. The CDR3 region has the DNA TGTGCCAGCAGCTTAGCGCCAGATAGGGGGGAGACCCAGTACTTC.

This chain uses TRBV3-1 with TRBJ2-7; TRBD2 matches 13 bases. Per the germline V gene, CDR1 is LGHDT and CDR2 is YNNKEL (reference sequence). After removal of 6 bases from V and 0 bases from J, the junction contained 5 bases not matched to a gene. CDR3 length: 16 amino acids. CDR3 amino acids: CASSRLAGGSSYEQYF. CDR3 nucleotide sequence: TGTGCCAGCAGTCGACTAGCGGGGGGCAGCTCCTACGAGCAGTACTTC.

This clonotype was found a few times. This rearrangement joins TRBV3-1 to TRBJ1-6, with TRBD1 as a possible D gene (6 bases). The germline gives CDR1 LGHDT, CDR2 YNNKEL (reference sequence). The V gene lost 1 base and the J gene lost 7 bases, with 20 bases spanning the gap. The CDR3 loop spans 18 amino acids. As DNA, the CDR3 is TGTGCCAGCAGCCAAGGAGGGGACATCAGAATGTGGAATTCACCCCTCCACTTT. Its protein product is CASSQGGDIRMWNSPLHF.

This chain joins TRBV20-1 and TRBJ2-7; D is ambiguous. The CDR3 spans 13 residues. Germline CDR1 is DFQATT and CDR2 is SNEGSKA (reference sequence). The ends were cut back, 2 bases at V and 3 bases at J, with 11 bases in the middle. This CDR3 is CSARPRHRYEQYF. The CDR3 nucleotides read TGCAGTGCTAGACCGCGACACCGCTACGAGCAGTACTTC.

Many counts were recorded for this clonotype. The chain uses TRBV18 and TRBJ2-1, with a possible D match to TRBD1 (5 bases). Trimming took 1 base from V and 5 from J, leaving 9 bases between them. The germline V gene encodes CDR1 KGHSH and CDR2 LQKENI. The CDR3 runs to 14 residues. The CDR3 region is CASSPRAGNNEQFF. In DNA, the CDR3 is TGTGCCAGCTCACCACGGGCAGGGAACAATGAGCAGTTCTTC.

The chain is built from TRBV5-5 and TRBJ2-3; D uncertain. With 0 bases removed from V and 0 bases from J, the gap between germline ends came to 8 bases. CDR3 length: 15 amino acids. Germline V CDR1 and CDR2: SGHKS, YYEKEE (reference sequence). The CDR3 loop is CASSLVYKSTDTQYF. The CDR3 DNA reads as TGTGCCAGCAGCTTGGTATACAAAAGCACAGATACGCAGTATTTT.